This TCR beta chain is drawn from a study of blood T cell repertoires in COVID-19. Study-level information: Researchers got acute and convalescent COVID-19 samples from the United States, Italy and Spain. PBMCs, B-cell-depleted T cells, or T cells provided the cDNA or gDNA that made up the material.

The V and J ends lost 4 bases and 1 base respectively, with 10 bases between them. Germline CDR1 reads KGHDR; CDR2 reads SFDVKD. This CDR3 is built from 14 residues. Original processing methods: Quantification of nucleated cells was approximated via reference gene primer amplification. Assay used: immunoSEQ multiplex PCR; TCRdb lists only in-frame clones, some missing. V, J and clone size are those of that table, while D and trimming were read from the DNA. The sample has about 70,000 clones; 70% to 90% are singletons. Material: peripheral blood. The chain uses TRBV24-1 and TRBJ2-7; D is possibly TRBD1 (5 bases). This clonotype was obtained from a woman in her 70s with acute or convalescent COVID-19. CDR3 nucleotide sequence: TGTGCCACCAGTGACCCTGGACAATCCTACGAGCAGTACTTC. Protein product: CATSDPGQSYEQYF.